This TCR beta chain was obtained from a study of shared clonotypes between healthy human individuals. With respect to this clone: Antigen: not known.

Measured with immunoSEQ multiplex PCR; TCRdb has only the in-frame clones, and not every one. The sample lists 950,000 to 1,200,000 clones, roughly 80% occurring once. Whole-study results and caveats: Blood alone was sampled, and tissue repertoires likely differ.

The sequence derives from a young man in good health. Some clones in this sample may be carry-over from other donors' samples. Sequencing was carried out using memory CD4+ T cells from PBMCs. The sample's subset: CD45RA-negative fraction.

The CDR3 coding sequence is TGTGCCAGTAGTAGTGGGGCTCAACCCTACGCTGGCTACACCTTC. This encodes CASSSGAQPYAGYTF. The rearrangement uses TRBV19 and TRBJ1-2, with a possible D match to TRBD1 (5 bases). The ends were cut back, 4 bases at V and 7 bases at J, with 19 bases in the middle. The CDR3 loop spans 15 amino acids. The germline V gene encodes CDR1 LNHDA and CDR2 SQIVND (reference sequence).